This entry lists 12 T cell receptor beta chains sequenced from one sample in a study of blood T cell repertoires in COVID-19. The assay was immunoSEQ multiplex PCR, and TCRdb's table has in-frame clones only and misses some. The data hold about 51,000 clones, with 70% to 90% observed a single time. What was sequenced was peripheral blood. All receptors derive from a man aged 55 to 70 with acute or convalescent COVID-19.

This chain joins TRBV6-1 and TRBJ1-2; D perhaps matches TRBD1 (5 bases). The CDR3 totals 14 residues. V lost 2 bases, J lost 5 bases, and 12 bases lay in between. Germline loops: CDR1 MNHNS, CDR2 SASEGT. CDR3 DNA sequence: TGTGCCAGCAGTGAAAGCCGTAGGGGTTATGGCTACACCTTC. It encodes CASSESRRGYGYTF.

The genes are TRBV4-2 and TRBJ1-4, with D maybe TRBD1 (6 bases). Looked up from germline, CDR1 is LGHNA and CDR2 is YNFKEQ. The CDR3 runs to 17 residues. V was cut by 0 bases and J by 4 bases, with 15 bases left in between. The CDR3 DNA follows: TGTGCCAGCAGCCAAGATCTTGGGGGCAGCTATAATGAAAAACTGTTTTTT. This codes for CASSQDLGGSYNEKLFF.

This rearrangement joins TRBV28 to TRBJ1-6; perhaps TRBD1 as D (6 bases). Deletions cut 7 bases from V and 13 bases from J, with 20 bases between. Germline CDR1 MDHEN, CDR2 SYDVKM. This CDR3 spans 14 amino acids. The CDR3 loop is CASNPGGGGSPLHF. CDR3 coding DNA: TGTGCCAGCAATCCCGGGGGGGGCGGGTCGCCCCTCCACTTT.

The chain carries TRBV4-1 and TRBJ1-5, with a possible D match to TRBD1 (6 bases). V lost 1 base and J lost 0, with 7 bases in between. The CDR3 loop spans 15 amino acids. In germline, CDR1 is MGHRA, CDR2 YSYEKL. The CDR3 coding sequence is TGCGCCAGCAGCCAAGGACAGGTTAGCAATCAGCCCCAGCATTTT. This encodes CASSQGQVSNQPQHF.

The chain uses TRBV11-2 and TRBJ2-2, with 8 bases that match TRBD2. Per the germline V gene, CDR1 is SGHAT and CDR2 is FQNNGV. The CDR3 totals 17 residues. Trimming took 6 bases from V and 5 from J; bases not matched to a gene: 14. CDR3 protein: CASSFGGVRPVTGELFF. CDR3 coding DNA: TGTGCCAGCAGTTTCGGGGGGGTTAGGCCCGTGACCGGGGAGCTGTTTTTT.

The CDR3 region has the DNA TGCGCCAGCAGAGATGGGGAGCCCTACGAGCAGTACTTC. It translates to CASRDGEPYEQYF. This chain joins TRBV5-1 and TRBJ2-7; tentative D call: TRBD2 (5 bases). Trimming cost V 5 bases and J 2 bases, with 11 bases left between them. Germline V gene sequence: CDR1 SGHRS, CDR2 YFSETQ. The CDR3 totals 13 residues.

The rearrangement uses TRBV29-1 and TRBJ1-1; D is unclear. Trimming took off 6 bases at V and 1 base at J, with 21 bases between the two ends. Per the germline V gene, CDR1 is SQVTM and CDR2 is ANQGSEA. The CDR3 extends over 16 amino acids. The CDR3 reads CSVRPIQRPGNTEAFF. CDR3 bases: TGCAGCGTACGACCCATTCAGAGGCCGGGGAACACTGAAGCTTTCTTT.

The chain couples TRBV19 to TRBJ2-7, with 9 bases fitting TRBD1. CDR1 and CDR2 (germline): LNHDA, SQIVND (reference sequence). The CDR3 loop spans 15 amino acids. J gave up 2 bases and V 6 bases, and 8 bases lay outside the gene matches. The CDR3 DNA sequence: TGTGCCAGTAGGGACAGGGGACGTTCTCCCTACGAGCAGTACTTC. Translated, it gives CASRDRGRSPYEQYF.

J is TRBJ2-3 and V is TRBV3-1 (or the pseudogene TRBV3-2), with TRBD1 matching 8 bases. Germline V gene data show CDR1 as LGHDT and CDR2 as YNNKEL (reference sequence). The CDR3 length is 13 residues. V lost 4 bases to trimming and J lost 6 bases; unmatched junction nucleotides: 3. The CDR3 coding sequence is TGTGCCAGCAGCCCTGGACAGGGCGATACGCAGTATTTT. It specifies CASSPGQGDTQYF.

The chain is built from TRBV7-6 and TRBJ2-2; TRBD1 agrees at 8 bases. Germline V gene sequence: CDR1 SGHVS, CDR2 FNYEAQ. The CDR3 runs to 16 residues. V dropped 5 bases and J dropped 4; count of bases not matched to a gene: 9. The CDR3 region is CASSRIRGRSTGELFF. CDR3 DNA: TGTGCCAGCAGCCGAATCAGGGGGCGTAGCACCGGGGAGCTGTTTTTT.

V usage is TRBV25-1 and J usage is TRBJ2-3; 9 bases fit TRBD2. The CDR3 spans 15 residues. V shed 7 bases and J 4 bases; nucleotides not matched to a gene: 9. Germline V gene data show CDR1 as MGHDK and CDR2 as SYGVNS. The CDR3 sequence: CASTRSGSVSDTQYF. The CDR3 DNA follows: TGTGCCAGCACCCGTAGCGGGAGTGTATCAGATACGCAGTATTTT.

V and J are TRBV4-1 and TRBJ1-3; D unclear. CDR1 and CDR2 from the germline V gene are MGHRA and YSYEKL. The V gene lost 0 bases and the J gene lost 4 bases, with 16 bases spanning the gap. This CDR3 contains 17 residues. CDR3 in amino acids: CASSQEPYSLSGNTIYF. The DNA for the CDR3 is TGCGCCAGCAGCCAAGAGCCCTACAGCTTGAGCGGAAACACCATATATTTT.